The 9 T cell receptor beta chains below come from one sample, sequenced in a study of T cell responses to AZD1222 COVID-19 vaccine. Only in-frame clones appear in the TCRdb table, and some are missing; sequencing was by immunoSEQ multiplex PCR. This sample's table reports over 140,000 clones. Specimen: peripheral blood. All receptors derive from an adult in good health.

The rearrangement links TRBV7-6 to TRBJ1-1; D uncertain. Germline V gives CDR1 SGHVS, CDR2 FNYEAQ. This CDR3 has 13 amino acids. V was cut by 4 bases and J by 2 bases, with 8 bases left in between. The CDR3 loop is CASSSGVNTEAFF. The CDR3 nucleotides are TGTGCCAGCAGCTCGGGCGTCAACACTGAAGCTTTCTTT.

The J gene is TRBJ1-1, the V gene TRBV9; D possibly corresponds to TRBD1 (5 bases). Trimming removed 0 bases at V and 7 bases at J, with 13 bases between. Germline V gene sequence: CDR1 SGDLS, CDR2 YYNGEE. This CDR3 is 14 amino acids long. In nucleotides, the CDR3 is TGTGCCAGCAGCGTAGCTACCGAGGGGCTTGAAGCTTTCTTT. This codes for CASSVATEGLEAFF.

The chain carries TRBV5-1 and TRBJ2-4; D remains unclear. Trimming took off 0 bases at V and 3 bases at J, with 13 bases between the two ends. This CDR3 is built from 16 residues. The germline CDR1 and CDR2 sequences are SGHRS and YFSETQ. DNA of the CDR3: TGCGCCAGCAGCTTGGACTCGTCTTCGGGCAAAAACATTCAGTACTTC. Amino acids: CASSLDSSSGKNIQYF.

V gene TRBV5-3 combines with J gene TRBJ1-1; perhaps TRBD1 as D (5 bases). TRBV5-3 is an open reading frame, and its role is uncertain. The CDR3 sequence is 14 residues long. V lost 0 bases and J 1 base, leaving 7 bases between the germline ends. The CDR3 spells CARSLDRKNTEAFF. The CDR3 bases are TGTGCCAGAAGCTTGGACAGGAAGAACACTGAAGCTTTCTTT.

The chain combines TRBV6-6 with TRBJ2-7; TRBD1 matches at 7 bases. The trim removed 0 bases at V and 2 bases at J, leaving 1 base unmatched. Germline values: CDR1 MNHNY, CDR2 SVGAGI (reference sequence). The CDR3 is 14 residues long. The CDR3 reads CASSYSQGAYEQYF. CDR3 nucleotide sequence: TGTGCCAGCAGTTACTCTCAGGGGGCCTACGAGCAGTACTTC.

The chain couples TRBV3-1 (or the pseudogene TRBV3-2) to TRBJ1-1; unclear D gene. Germline CDR1 and CDR2: LGHDT and YNNKEL (reference sequence). V was trimmed by 1 base and J by 4 bases, leaving 10 bases between them. This CDR3 is 14 amino acids long. CDR3 protein: CASSQGGESTEAFF. Written as DNA, the CDR3 is TGTGCCAGCAGCCAAGGGGGTGAGAGCACTGAAGCTTTCTTT.

The rearrangement uses TRBV4-1 and TRBJ1-4; D is perhaps TRBD1 (5 bases). Germline V gives CDR1 MGHRA, CDR2 YSYEKL. The V gene lost 1 base and the J gene lost 0 bases, with 6 bases spanning the gap. CDR3 length: 15 residues. The CDR3 here is CASSQVGATNEKLFF. CDR3 in DNA: TGCGCCAGCAGCCAAGTAGGGGCAACTAATGAAAAACTGTTTTTT.

The gene calls are TRBV6-5 and TRBJ2-5; D gene unclear. The CDR3 runs 16 residues. Germline V gene data show CDR1 as MNHEY and CDR2 as SVGAGI. Trimming removed 4 bases at V and 1 base at J, with 16 bases between. The DNA of the CDR3 is TGTGCCAGCAGTTCCCCGGGCCCATACGGCCAAGAGACCCAGTACTTC. This translates into CASSSPGPYGQETQYF.

The V gene is TRBV3-1 (or the pseudogene TRBV3-2), the J gene TRBJ1-4, with 8 bases that match TRBD1. Germline loops: CDR1 LGHDT, CDR2 YNNKEL (reference sequence). The CDR3 covers 16 residues. V was pared by 0 bases and J by 6 bases, with 6 bases of the junction left unmatched. The CDR3 is CASSQEEETGDEKLFF. DNA for the CDR3: TGTGCCAGCAGCCAAGAAGAGGAGACAGGGGATGAAAAACTGTTTTTT.